This T cell receptor beta chain was identified during a study of CD4 T cells in lung cancer (dated 2019 in TCRdb). Describing the broader study: To find responses to candidate mutation-encoded neoepitopes, the study screened blood T cells from NSCLC patients and isolated neoantigen-specific CD4+ T-cell clones and TCRs. Tumor and non-adjacent lung tissue were obtained from four patients undergoing curative-intent resections for stage I-III non-small cell lung cancer. The resected patients had lung adenocarcinoma or squamous cell carcinoma, were aged 60 to 69 at blood donation, and mostly were former smokers. Before blood donation, patients had received treatments including platinum chemotherapy, and some received nivolumab or pembrolizumab. The frequency of neoantigen-specific clonotypes in tumor resections, non-adjacent lung and cultured T-cell products was followed using TCRB deep sequencing.

This clone turned up a few times. The specificity of this receptor is unknown. No base quality values were provided; no much bigger clone lies one nucleotide off. Taken from cysteine to phenylalanine, the CDR3 has 19 residues. Left in the record is the CDR3 DNA by itself, 57 bases read in frame from the first base. At the junction V is shortened by 0 bases and J by 3 bases, with 23 bases in between. CDR1 and CDR2 were assigned from the germline V gene as SGHNT and YENEEA. Libraries came from the immunoSEQ multiplex PCR assay. DNA was isolated with Qiagen DNeasy or QIAamp micro DNA kits and TCRB sequenced with the Adaptive Biotechnology human TCRB sequencing kit. Sequencing of TCRB libraries was performed on an Illumina MiSeq. Per the original workflow: TCRB sequence data were analyzed using the kit provider's software, and tumor enrichment of clonotype templates was assessed with Fisher's exact test. The clones in this table, taken by TCRdb from immuneACCESS, are in-frame only. Not every clone is retained; where verified, under half of the shortfall comes from an unresolved V gene, and the cause of the rest is unknown. The V and J calls and the clone size are those of that table, but D and trimming were determined from the DNA. This sample is represented by a few thousand clones; 70% to 75% of them were singletons. Roughly 15% of the sample belongs to the ten largest clones.

General findings and caveats noted by the study authors: Some responses derived from blood might reflect in vitro priming of naive T cells or cross-reactivity instead of memory responses to the cancer.

The chain employs TRBV11-3 and TRBJ1-2; the D gene is perhaps TRBD1, on 6 matching bases. Sequences were obtained from lung tumor tissue. This clonotype originated in a man aged 55 to 70 with non-small cell lung cancer. The CDR3 loop reads CASSLDQGRQALGYYGYTF. In nucleotides, the sequence is TGTGCCAGCAGCTTAGATCAGGGGAGACAGGCCCTGGGGTACTATGGCTACACCTTC.